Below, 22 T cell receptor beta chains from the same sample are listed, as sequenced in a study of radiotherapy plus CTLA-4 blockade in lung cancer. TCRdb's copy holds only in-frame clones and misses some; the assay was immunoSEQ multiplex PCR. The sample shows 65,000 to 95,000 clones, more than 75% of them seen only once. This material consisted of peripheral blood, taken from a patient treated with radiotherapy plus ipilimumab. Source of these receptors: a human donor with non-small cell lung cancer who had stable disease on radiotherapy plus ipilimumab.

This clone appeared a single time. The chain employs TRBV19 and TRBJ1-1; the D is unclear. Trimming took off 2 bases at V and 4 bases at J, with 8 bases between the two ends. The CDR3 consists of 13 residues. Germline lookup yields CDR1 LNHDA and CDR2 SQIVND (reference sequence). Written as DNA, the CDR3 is TGTGCCAGTAGTATACAAAGGCCCACTGAAGCTTTCTTT. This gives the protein CASSIQRPTEAFF. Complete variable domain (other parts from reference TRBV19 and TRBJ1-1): DGGITQSPKYLFRKEGQNVTLSCEQNLNHDAMYWYRQDPGQGLRLIYYSQIVNDFQKGDIAEGYSVSREKKESFPLTVTSAQKNPTAFYLCASSIQRPTEAFFGQGTRLTVV.

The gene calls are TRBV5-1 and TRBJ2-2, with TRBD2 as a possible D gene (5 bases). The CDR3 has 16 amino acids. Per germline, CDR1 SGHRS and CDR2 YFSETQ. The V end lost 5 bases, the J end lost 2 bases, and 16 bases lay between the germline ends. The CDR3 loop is CASRPDGTSNTGELFF. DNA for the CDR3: TGCGCCAGCAGGCCGGATGGTACTAGTAACACCGGGGAGCTGTTTTTT.

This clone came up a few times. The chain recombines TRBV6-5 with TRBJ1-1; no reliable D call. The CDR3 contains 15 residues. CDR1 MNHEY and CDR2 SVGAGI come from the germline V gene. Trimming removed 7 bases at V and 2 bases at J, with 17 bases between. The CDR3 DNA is TGTGCCAGCAAACCACCGGGATCCATTAACACTGAAGCTTTCTTT. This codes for CASKPPGSINTEAFF.

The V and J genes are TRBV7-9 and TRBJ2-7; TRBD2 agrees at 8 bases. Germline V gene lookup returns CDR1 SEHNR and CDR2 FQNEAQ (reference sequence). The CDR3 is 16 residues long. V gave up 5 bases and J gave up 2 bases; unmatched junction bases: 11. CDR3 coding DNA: TGTGCCAGCAGCCATCCCGGGACTAGAAGTACCTACGAGCAGTACTTC. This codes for CASSHPGTRSTYEQYF.

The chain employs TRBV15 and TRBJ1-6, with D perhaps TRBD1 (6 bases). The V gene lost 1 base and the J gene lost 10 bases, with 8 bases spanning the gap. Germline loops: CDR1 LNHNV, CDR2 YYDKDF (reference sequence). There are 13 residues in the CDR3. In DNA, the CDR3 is TGTGCCACCAGCAGAGTGACAGGATCACCCCTCCACTTT. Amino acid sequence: CATSRVTGSPLHF.

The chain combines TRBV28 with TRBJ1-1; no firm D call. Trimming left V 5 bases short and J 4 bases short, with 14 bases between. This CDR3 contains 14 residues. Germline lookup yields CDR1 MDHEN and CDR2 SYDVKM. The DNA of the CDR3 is TGTGCCAGCAGTGGACCGATACGATCCACTGAAGCTTTCTTT. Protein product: CASSGPIRSTEAFF.

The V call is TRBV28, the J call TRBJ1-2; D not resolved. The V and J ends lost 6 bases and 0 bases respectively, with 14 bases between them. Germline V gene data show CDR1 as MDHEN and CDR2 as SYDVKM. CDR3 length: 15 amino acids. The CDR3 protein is CASSQGRGANYGYTF. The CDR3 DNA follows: TGTGCCAGCAGCCAAGGCCGGGGAGCTAACTATGGCTACACCTTC.

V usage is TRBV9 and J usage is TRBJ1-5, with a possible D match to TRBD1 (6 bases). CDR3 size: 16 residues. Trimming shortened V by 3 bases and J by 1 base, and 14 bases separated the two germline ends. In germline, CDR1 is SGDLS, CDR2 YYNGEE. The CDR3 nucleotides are TGTGCCAGCAGCGAGGGGGGGGCTGGGAGCAATCAGCCCCAGCATTTT. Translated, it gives CASSEGGAGSNQPQHF. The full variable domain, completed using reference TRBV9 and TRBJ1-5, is DSGVTQTPKHLITATGQRVTLRCSPRSGDLSVYWYQQSLDQGLQFLIQYYNGEERAKGNILERFSAQQFPDLHSELNLSSLELGDSALYFCASSEGGAGSNQPQHFGDGTRLSIL.

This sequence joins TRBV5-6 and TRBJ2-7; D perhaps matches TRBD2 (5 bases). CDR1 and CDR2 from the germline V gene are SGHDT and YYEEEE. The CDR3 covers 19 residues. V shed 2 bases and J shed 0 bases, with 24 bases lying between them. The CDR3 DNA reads TGTGCCAGCAGCTTTCCGGGTTTGTCTAGCAAATCCGACTCCTACGAGCAGTACTTC. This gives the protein CASSFPGLSSKSDSYEQYF.

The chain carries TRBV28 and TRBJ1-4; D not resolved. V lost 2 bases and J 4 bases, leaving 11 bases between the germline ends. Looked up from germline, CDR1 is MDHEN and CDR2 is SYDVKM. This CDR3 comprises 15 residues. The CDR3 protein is CASSLVGSYNEKLFF. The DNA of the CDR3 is TGTGCCAGCAGTTTAGTGGGCAGTTATAATGAAAAACTGTTTTTT.

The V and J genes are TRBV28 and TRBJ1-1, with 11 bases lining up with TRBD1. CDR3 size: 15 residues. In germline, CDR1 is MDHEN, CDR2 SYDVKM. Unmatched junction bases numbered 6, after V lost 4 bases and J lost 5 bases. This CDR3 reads CASSWTGGKGTEAFF. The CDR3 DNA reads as TGTGCCAGCAGTTGGACAGGGGGCAAGGGAACTGAAGCTTTCTTT. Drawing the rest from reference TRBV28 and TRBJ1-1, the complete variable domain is DVKVTQSSRYLVKRTGEKVFLECVQDMDHENMFWYRQDPGLGLRLIYFSYDVKMKEKGDIPEGYSVSREKKERFSLILESASTNQTSMYLCASSWTGGKGTEAFFGQGTRLTVV.

CDR3 nucleotide sequence: TGTGCCTGGAGTGCTCTAGACGACACCGGGGAGCTGTTTTTT. Its translation: CAWSALDDTGELFF. The genes are TRBV30 and TRBJ2-2; D ambiguous. V gave up 1 base and J gave up 3 bases, with 9 bases separating them. The CDR3 totals 14 residues. Per germline, CDR1 GTSNPN and CDR2 SVGIG (reference sequence).

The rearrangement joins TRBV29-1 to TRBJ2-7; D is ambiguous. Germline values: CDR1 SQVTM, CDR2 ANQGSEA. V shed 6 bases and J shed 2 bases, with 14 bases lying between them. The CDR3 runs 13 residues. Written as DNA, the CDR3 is TGCAGCGTGACGTGGGCAGGACCCTACGAGCAGTACTTC. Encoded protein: CSVTWAGPYEQYF.

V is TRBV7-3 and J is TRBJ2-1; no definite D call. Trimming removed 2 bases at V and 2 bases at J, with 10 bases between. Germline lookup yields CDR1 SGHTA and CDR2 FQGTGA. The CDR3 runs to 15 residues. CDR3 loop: CASSLLGSPYNEQFF. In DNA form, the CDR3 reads TGTGCCAGCAGCTTACTCGGTTCTCCCTACAATGAGCAGTTCTTC.

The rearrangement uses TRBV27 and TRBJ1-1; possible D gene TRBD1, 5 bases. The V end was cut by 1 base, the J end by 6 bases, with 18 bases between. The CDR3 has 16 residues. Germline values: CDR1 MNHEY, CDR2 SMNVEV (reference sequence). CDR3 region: CASSLYSRGVSPEAFF. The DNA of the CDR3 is TGTGCCAGCAGTTTATACAGCCGAGGGGTTAGCCCTGAAGCTTTCTTT.

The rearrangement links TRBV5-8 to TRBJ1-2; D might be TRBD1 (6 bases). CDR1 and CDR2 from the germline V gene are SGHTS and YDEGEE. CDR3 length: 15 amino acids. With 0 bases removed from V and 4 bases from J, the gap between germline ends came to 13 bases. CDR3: CASSLGGGLFYGYTF. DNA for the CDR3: TGTGCCAGCAGCTTGGGGGGGGGCCTATTCTATGGCTACACCTTC.

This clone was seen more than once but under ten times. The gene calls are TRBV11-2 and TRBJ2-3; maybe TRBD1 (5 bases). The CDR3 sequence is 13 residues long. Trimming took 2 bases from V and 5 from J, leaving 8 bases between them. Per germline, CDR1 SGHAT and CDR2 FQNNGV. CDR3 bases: TGTGCCAGCAGCTTACAGGGAATAGATACGCAGTATTTT. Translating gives CASSLQGIDTQYF.

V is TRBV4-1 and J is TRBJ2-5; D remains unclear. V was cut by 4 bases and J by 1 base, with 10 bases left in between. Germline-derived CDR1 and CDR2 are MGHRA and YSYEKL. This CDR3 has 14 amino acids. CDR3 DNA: TGCGCCAGCAGCCCCAGACAAAGCCAAGAGACCCAGTACTTC. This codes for CASSPRQSQETQYF.

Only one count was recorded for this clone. The CDR3: CASSSVEGAEQFF. CDR3 sequence (DNA): TGTGCCAGCTCGTCGGTGGAAGGTGCTGAGCAGTTCTTC. The gene calls are TRBV11-2 and TRBJ2-1; D gene uncertain. Germline V CDR1 and CDR2: SGHAT, FQNNGV. The CDR3 runs to 13 residues. V lost 8 bases and J lost 9, with 17 bases in between.

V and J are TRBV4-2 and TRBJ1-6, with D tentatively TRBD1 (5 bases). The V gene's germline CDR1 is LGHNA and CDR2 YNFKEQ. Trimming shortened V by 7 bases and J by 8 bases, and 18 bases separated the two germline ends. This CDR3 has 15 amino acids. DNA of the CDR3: TGTGCCAGCATTCCGACAGACGGGTTAGATTCACCCCTCCACTTT. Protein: CASIPTDGLDSPLHF.

CDR3 nucleotides: TGCGCCAGCAGCCTAGCCGGGACCTACTCCTACGAGCAGTACTTC. Its translation is CASSLAGTYSYEQYF. The gene calls are TRBV4-1 and TRBJ2-7; D assignment may be TRBD1 or TRBD2 (5 bases each). The CDR3 covers 15 residues. V lost 4 bases to trimming and J lost 0 bases, with 13 bases between them. CDR1 is MGHRA and CDR2 is YSYEKL in the germline V gene.

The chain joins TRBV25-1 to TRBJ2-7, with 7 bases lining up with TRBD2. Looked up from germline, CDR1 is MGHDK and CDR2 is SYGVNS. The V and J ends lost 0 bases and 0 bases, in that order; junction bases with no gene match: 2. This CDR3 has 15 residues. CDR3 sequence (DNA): TGTGCCAGCAGTGAATATGGGGGGGACTCCTACGAGCAGTACTTC. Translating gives CASSEYGGDSYEQYF.